This T cell receptor (beta chain) is drawn from a study of T cell responses to AZD1222 COVID-19 vaccine. TCRdb keeps only in-frame clones here, not all; method: immunoSEQ multiplex PCR. Found here are 140,000 or so clones, 70% to 90% of them singletons; the top ten hold approximately 5.4%. CDR1 LNHDA and CDR2 SQIVND come from the germline V gene (reference sequence). CDR3 length: 17 residues. V was clipped by 5 bases and J by 1 base; unmatched bases: 6. Note on this clone: Antigen unknown.

Study-wide results and limits: Clonal diversity may have been underestimated in mostly white British donors.

This rearrangement joins TRBV19 to TRBJ2-2; 11 bases line up with TRBD2. The sequences come from peripheral blood, collected 28 days after the second AZD1222 dose. The receptor's source is an adult who received the AZD1222 COVID-19 vaccine. The CDR3 sequence: CASSRPGLAGNTGELFF. In DNA, the CDR3 is TGTGCCAGTAGTCGACCCGGACTAGCGGGGAACACCGGGGAGCTGTTTTTT.